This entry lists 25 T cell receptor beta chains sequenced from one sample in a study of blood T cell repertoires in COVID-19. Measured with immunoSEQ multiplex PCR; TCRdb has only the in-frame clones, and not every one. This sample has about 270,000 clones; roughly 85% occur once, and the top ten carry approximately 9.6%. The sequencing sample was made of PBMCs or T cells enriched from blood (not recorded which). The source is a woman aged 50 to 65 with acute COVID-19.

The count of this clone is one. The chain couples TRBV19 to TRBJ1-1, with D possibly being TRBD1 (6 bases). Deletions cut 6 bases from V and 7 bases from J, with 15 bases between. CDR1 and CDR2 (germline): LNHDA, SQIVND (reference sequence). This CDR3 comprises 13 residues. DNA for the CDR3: TGTGCCAGTAGACAGCAGGGGCCCCGTGAAGCTTTCTTT. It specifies CASRQQGPREAFF.

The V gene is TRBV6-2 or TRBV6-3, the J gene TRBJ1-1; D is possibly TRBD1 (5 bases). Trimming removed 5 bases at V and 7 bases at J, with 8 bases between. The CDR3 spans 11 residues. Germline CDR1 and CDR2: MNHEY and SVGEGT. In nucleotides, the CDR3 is TGTGCCAGCAGTCAAGGGGTTGAAGCTTTCTTT. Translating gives CASSQGVEAFF.

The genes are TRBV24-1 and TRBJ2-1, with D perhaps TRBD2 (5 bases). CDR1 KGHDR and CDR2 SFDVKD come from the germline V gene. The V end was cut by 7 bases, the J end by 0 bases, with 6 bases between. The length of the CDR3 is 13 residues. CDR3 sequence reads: CATRRGSYNEQFF. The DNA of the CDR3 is TGTGCCACCAGACGGGGCTCCTACAATGAGCAGTTCTTC.

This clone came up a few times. The CDR3 DNA reads as TGTGCCAGCAGCCCTGACGGGACTGGGAGGAACGAGCAGTACTTC. Amino acids: CASSPDGTGRNEQYF. This chain links TRBV9 with TRBJ2-7, with D possibly matching TRBD2 (6 bases). The CDR3 spans 15 residues. The V gene lost 4 bases and the J gene lost 5 bases, with 19 bases spanning the gap. CDR1 is SGDLS, CDR2 YYNGEE, per germline.

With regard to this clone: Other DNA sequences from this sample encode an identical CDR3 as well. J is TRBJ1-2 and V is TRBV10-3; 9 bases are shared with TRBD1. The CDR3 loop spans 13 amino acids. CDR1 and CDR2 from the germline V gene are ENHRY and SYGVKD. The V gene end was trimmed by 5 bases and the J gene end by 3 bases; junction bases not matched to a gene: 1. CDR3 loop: CAISRQGDYGYTF. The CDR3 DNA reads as TGTGCCATCAGTAGACAGGGGGACTATGGCTACACCTTC.

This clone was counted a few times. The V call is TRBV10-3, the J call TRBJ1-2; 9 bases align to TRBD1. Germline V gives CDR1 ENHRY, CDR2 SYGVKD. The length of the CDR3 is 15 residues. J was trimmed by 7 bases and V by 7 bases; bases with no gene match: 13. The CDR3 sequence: CAITSSAQGASGYTF. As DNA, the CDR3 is TGTGCCATCACCTCGTCGGCACAGGGGGCTAGTGGCTACACCTTC.

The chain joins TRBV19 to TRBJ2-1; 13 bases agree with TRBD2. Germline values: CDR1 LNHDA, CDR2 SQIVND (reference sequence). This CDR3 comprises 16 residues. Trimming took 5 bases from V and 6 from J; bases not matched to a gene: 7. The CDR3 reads CASSHRTSGGLNEQFF. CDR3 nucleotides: TGTGCCAGTAGTCATCGGACTAGCGGGGGACTCAATGAGCAGTTCTTC.

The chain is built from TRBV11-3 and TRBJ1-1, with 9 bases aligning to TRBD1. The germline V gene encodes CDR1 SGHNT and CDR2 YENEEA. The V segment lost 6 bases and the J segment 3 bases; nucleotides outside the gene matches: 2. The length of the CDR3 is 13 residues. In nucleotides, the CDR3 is TGTGCCAGCAGTTGGACAGGGGACACTGAAGCTTTCTTT. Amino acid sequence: CASSWTGDTEAFF. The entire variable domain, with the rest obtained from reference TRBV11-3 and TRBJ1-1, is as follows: EAGVVQSPRYKIIEKKQPVAFWCNPISGHNTLYWYLQNLGQGPELLIRYENEEAVDDSQLPKDRFSAERLKGVDSTLKIQPAELGDSAVYLCASSWTGDTEAFFGQGTRLTVV.

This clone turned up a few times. CDR3 sequence (DNA): TGCGCCAGCAGTGATACGGGACTAGCAATCCCCCAGTTCTTC. It codes for CASSDTGLAIPQFF. The chain uses TRBV10-1 and TRBJ2-1; the match to TRBD2 covers 9 bases. This CDR3 spans 14 amino acids. J lost 13 bases, V lost 3 bases, and 10 bases had no gene match. Looked up from germline, CDR1 is WNHNN and CDR2 is SYGVQD (reference sequence).

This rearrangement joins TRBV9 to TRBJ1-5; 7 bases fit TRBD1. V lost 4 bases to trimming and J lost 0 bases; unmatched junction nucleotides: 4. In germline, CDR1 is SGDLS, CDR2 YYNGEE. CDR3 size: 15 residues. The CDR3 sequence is CASSRGPYSNQPQHF. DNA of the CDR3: TGTGCCAGCAGCAGGGGGCCTTATAGCAATCAGCCCCAGCATTTT.

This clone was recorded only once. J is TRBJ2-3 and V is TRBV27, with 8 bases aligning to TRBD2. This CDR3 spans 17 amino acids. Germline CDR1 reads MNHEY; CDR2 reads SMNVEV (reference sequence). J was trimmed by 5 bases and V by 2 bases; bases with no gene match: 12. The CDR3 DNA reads TGTGCCAGCAGTTTAGTCGGCTCGCGGGGGGCTAAAGATACGCAGTATTTT. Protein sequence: CASSLVGSRGAKDTQYF.

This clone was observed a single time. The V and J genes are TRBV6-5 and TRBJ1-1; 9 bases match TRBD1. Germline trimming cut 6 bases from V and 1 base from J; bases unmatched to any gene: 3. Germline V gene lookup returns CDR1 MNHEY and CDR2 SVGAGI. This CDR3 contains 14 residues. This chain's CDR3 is CASRQQGANTEAFF. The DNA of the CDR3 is TGTGCCAGCAGACAACAGGGGGCGAACACTGAAGCTTTCTTT.

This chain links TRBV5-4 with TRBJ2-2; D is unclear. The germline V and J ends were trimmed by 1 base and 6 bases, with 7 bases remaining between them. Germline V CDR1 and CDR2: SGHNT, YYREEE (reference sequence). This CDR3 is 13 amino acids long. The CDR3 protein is CASSLQAPGELFF. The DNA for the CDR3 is TGTGCCAGCAGCTTGCAAGCACCCGGGGAGCTGTTTTTT. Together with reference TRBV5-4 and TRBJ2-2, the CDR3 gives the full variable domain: ETGVTQSPTHLIKTRGQQVTLRCSSQSGHNTVSWYQQALGQGPQFIFQYYREEENGRGNFPPRFSGLQFPNYSSELNVNALELDDSALYLCASSLQAPGELFFGEGSRLTVL.

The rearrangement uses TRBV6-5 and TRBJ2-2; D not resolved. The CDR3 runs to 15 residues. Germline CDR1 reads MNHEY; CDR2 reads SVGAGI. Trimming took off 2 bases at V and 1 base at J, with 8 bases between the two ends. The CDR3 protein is CASSYENRNTGELFF. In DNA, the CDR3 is TGTGCCAGCAGTTACGAGAATCGGAACACCGGGGAGCTGTTTTTT.

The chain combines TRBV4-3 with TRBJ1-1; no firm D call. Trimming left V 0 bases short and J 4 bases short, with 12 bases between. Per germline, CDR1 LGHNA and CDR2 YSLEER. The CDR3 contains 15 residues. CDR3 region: CASSQDRSESTEAFF. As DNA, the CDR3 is TGCGCCAGCAGCCAAGATAGGTCGGAGTCCACTGAAGCTTTCTTT.

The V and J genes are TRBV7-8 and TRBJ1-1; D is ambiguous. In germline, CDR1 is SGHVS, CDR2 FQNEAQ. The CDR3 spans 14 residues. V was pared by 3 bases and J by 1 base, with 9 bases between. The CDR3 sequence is CASSLVRGNTEAFF. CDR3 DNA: TGTGCCAGCAGCTTGGTGCGCGGGAACACTGAAGCTTTCTTT. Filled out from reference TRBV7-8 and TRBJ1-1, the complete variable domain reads GAGVSQSPRYKVAKRGQDVALRCDPISGHVSLFWYQQALGQGPEFLTYFQNEAQLDKSGLPSDRFFAERPEGSVSTLKIQRTQQEDSAVYLCASSLVRGNTEAFFGQGTRLTVV.

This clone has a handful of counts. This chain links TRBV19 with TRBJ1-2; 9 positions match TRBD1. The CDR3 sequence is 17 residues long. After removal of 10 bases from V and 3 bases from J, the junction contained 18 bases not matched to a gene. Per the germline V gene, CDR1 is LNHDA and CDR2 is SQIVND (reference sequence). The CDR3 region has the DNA TGTGCCATTTCCAAGGACAGGGGAGGGCGTAACGACTATGGCTACACCTTC. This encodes CAISKDRGGRNDYGYTF.

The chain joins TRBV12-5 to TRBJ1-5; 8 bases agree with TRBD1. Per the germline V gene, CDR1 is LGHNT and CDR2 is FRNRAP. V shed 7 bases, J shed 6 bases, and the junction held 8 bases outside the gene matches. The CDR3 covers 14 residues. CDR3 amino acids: CASVGTGWRQPQHF. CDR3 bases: TGTGCTAGTGTTGGGACAGGATGGCGTCAGCCCCAGCATTTT.

The CDR3 DNA reads TGTGCCAGTAGTAAGACAGAAGCTAACTATGGCTACACCTTC. As protein: CASSKTEANYGYTF. This chain joins TRBV19 and TRBJ1-2; the D gene is possibly TRBD1 (5 bases). CDR1 is LNHDA and CDR2 is SQIVND in the germline V gene (reference sequence). V lost 4 bases and J 0 bases, leaving 9 bases between the germline ends. The CDR3 totals 14 residues.

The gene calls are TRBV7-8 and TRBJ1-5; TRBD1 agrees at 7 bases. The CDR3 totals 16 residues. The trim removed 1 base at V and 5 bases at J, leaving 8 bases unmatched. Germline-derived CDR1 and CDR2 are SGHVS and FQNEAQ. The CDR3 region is CASSLGSGQRYQPQHF. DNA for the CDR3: TGTGCCAGCAGCTTAGGGTCGGGACAGAGGTATCAGCCCCAGCATTTT.

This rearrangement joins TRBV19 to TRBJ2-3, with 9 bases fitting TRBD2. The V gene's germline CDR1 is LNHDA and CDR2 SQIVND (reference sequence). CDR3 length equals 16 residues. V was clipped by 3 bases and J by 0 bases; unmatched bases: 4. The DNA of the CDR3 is TGTGCCAGTAGTATTGGCGGGGGGGCCAGCACAGATACGCAGTATTTT. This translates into CASSIGGGASTDTQYF.

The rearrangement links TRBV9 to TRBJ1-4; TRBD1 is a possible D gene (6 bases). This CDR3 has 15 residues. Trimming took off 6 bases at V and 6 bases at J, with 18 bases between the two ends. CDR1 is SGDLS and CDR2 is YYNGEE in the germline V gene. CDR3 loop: CASTIGGEADEKLFF. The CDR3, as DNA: TGTGCCAGCACCATAGGGGGTGAGGCGGATGAAAAACTGTTTTTT. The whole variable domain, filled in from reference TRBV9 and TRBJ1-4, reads DSGVTQTPKHLITATGQRVTLRCSPRSGDLSVYWYQQSLDQGLQFLIQYYNGEERAKGNILERFSAQQFPDLHSELNLSSLELGDSALYFCASTIGGEADEKLFFGSGTQLSVL.

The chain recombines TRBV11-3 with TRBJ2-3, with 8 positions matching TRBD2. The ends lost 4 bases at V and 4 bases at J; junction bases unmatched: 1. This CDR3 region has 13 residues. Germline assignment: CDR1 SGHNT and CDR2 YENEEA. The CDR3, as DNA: TGTGCCAGCAGCTCGGGGGGGGCAGATACGCAGTATTTT. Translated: CASSSGGADTQYF.

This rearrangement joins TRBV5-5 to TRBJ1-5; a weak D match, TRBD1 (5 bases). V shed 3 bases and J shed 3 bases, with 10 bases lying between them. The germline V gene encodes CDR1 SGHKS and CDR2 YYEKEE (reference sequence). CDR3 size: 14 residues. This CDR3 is CASSSQGTNQPQHF. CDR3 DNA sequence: TGTGCCAGCAGCTCCCAGGGTACCAATCAGCCCCAGCATTTT.

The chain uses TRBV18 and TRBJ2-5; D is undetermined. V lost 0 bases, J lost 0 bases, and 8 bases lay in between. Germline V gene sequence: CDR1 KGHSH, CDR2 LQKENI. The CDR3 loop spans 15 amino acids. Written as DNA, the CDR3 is TGTGCCAGCTCACCACCCCCCCCAAACCAAGAGACCCAGTACTTC. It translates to CASSPPPPNQETQYF.